These T cell receptor beta chains were read from a single sample in a study of T cells in localized non-small cell lung cancer. Sequenced by immunoSEQ multiplex PCR; TCRdb stores in-frame clones only, minus some. This sample has approximately 30,000 clones, with roughly 89% found just once. The sample here was peripheral blood, taken before any cancer treatment. The receptors come from a woman aged 18 to 55 with stage I lung adenocarcinoma. Each CDR3 is given with its conserved first and last residue. The order of the fields is J gene, D gene, V gene, clone size, CDR3 protein. A D gene is named only where the DNA matches it firmly. Clone size, where shown, is once, few, many, or a class for clones that have expanded.

>TRBJ1-2|.|TRBV6-5|.
CASNPGQGGYTF
>TRBJ1-2|.|TRBV28|.
CASSLIYGAEGKGYTF
>TRBJ2-5|.|TRBV20-1|.
CSARDLEGGNF
>TRBJ2-1|.|TRBV15|.
CATSRELTGVGEQFF
>TRBJ1-2|.|TRBV2|.
CASKGITYGYTF
>TRBJ1-5|TRBD1|TRBV5-6|.
CASSPRGTGNQPQHF
>TRBJ2-5|.|TRBV11-2|.
CASSHGETQYF
>TRBJ1-2|.|TRBV7-9|.
CASGGELRNYGYTF
>TRBJ2-3|.|TRBV28|.
CASTGTASSTDTQYF
>TRBJ1-2|.|TRBV6-5|.
CASRPQGNYGYTF
>TRBJ2-2|.|TRBV13|.
CASSSRGGNTGELFF
>TRBJ2-1|TRBD2|TRBV28|.
CASRRTSGNSWEQFF
>TRBJ2-7|.|TRBV11-2|.
CASSLDGSFGGSYEQYF
>TRBJ2-6|TRBD1|TRBV4-2|.
CASSVDRDSSGANVLTF
>TRBJ1-1|TRBD1|TRBV4-3|.
CASSHTTGGPMNTEAFF
>TRBJ1-3|TRBD1|TRBV19|.
CASTVQTGGSGNTIYF
>TRBJ1-4|.|TRBV6-6|.
CASSYRGDNEKLFF
>TRBJ2-2|.|TRBV9|.
CATYRELFF
>TRBJ1-2|TRBD1|TRBV5-5|.
CASSYRQGGGYTF
>TRBJ2-7|.|TRBV10-3|.
CASGLGQPHYEQYF
>TRBJ2-5|.|TRBV5-1|.
CASSLVGEEETQYF
>TRBJ1-1|TRBD1|TRBV18|.
CASSPMGQPGVYTEAFF
>TRBJ2-5|.|TRBV18|.
CASSPLFVDQYF
>TRBJ2-1|TRBD2|TRBV11-3|.
CASSTSSGQSYNEQFF
>TRBJ1-1|TRBD1|TRBV6-5|.
CASTLTGGQGEAFF
>TRBJ1-2|TRBD1|TRBV6-5|.
CASSLTGAYYGYTF
>TRBJ2-3|.|TRBV7-9|.
CAGVTGADTQYF
>TRBJ1-1|TRBD1|TRBV2|.
CASRASGQGPEAFF
>TRBJ1-1|.|TRBV7-6|.
CASSLTSGGSEAFF
>TRBJ2-3|.|TRBV7-8|.
CASSLTAVADTQYF
>TRBJ1-1|TRBD1|TRBV5-4|.
CASSSETGTGGANTEAFF
>TRBJ1-1|.|TRBV5-8|once
CASSFAGENTEAFF
>TRBJ1-2|TRBD1|TRBV18|.
CASSPTGQASYGYTF
>TRBJ2-5|.|TRBV28|.
CASSHTLRTEQETQYF
>TRBJ2-2|.|TRBV5-4|.
CASSQFSAPGELFF
>TRBJ1-1|.|TRBV7-6|few
CASSFSENTEAFF
>TRBJ2-3|.|TRBV5-1|.
CASSIRPGPDTQYF
>TRBJ1-1|.|TRBV11-2|.
CASSFSGETEAFF
>TRBJ1-1|TRBD1|TRBV6-5|.
CASSRNRGGTEAFF
>TRBJ2-1|TRBD2|TRBV19|.
CASRDAGVYEQFF
>TRBJ2-1|.|TRBV7-8|.
CASSLAEGPYNEQFF
>TRBJ2-5|TRBD2|TRBV5-5|.
CASSTLAGGEETQYF
>TRBJ2-1|.|TRBV5-1|.
CASSLVGHTNEQFF
>TRBJ2-3|.|TRBV7-3|.
CASSLNGISTDTQYF
>TRBJ1-1|TRBD1|TRBV14|.
CASSHLTGANTEAFF
>TRBJ2-7|TRBD2|TRBV25-1|.
CASSARVLTSGRDEQYF
>TRBJ2-2|.|TRBV19|.
CASSIGFFRSGELFF
>TRBJ2-7|.|TRBV11-3|.
CASSLGSPTYEQYF
>TRBJ2-7|.|TRBV11-3|.
CASVPGGQVGYEQYF
>TRBJ1-1|.|TRBV10-3|.
CAISVSGGLGTEAFF
>TRBJ1-1|TRBD1|TRBV7-6|.
CASSLTGGPMNTEAFF
>TRBJ1-1|.|TRBV6-5|.
CASYIGGGAEAFF
>TRBJ1-1|.|TRBV7-8|.
CASSLVSSANTEAFF
>TRBJ2-1|TRBD1|TRBV15|.
CATSRDPIVGGVNSYNEQFF
>TRBJ1-2|TRBD1|TRBV2|.
CASRIPGQRKVNYGYTF
>TRBJ2-3|.|TRBV27|.
CASSFSPTDTQYF
>TRBJ2-7|.|TRBV6-1|.
CASSEFEQYF
>TRBJ2-7|TRBD2|TRBV29-1|.
CSVEAGAPYEQYF
>TRBJ1-5|.|TRBV2|.
CASRQGSNQPQHF
>TRBJ1-3|.|TRBV21-1|.
CASPLLRTVRNTIYF